The 17 T cell receptor beta chains below come from one sample, sequenced in a study of T-cell reconstitution after alpha-beta-depleted transplantation in children (dated by TCRdb to about 2016). Libraries were prepared through PCR. The sequencer listed for this sample is Illumina HiSeq 2500. TCR libraries were prepared with molecular barcoding, using unique molecular identifiers to normalize TCRbeta repertoire quantification. TCRdb reprocessing: public reads trimmed at Q25 with fastp, clones called with MiXCR, in-frame beta chains kept. Each entry merges the rows of one CDR3 protein and shows their most common DNA and genes. This sample gives hundreds of thousands of distinct CDR3 sequences in total; just under 8.5% of them show up just once. In total, the top ten clones hold just under 6.5% of the sample. Sample treatment or condition, as interpreted from the label and publication: allogeneic hematopoietic cell transplantation with graft depleted of TCRalphabeta T cells and CD19 B cells.

The sample here was PBMCs, mostly from graft donor cells, taken 180 days after TCRalphabeta/CD19-depleted stem cell transplant. The receptors derive from a male patient aged 10-17 years who had a stem cell transplant for acute lymphoblastic leukemia, so the T cells may come from the graft donor.

This clonotype was detected many times. The rearrangement joins TRBV29-1 to TRBJ1-2; D perhaps matches TRBD1 (5 bases). Trimming shortened V by 6 bases and J by 8 bases, and 19 bases separated the two germline ends. Germline assignment: CDR1 SQVTM and CDR2 ANQGSEA. CDR3 size: 13 residues. In nucleotides, the CDR3 is TGCAGCGTCCTACTGCCCAGGGTTGCCGGCTACACCTTC. As protein: CSVLLPRVAGYTF.

This clonotype was seen at least ten times. The chain joins TRBV27 to TRBJ1-2; 11 bases fit TRBD1. The CDR3 is 14 residues long. The V and J ends lost 5 bases and 5 bases, in that order; junction bases with no gene match: 4. Per germline, CDR1 MNHEY and CDR2 SMNVEV (reference sequence). CDR3 amino acids: CASSPDRGQYGYTF. DNA for the CDR3: TGTGCCAGCAGTCCGGACAGGGGGCAATATGGCTACACCTTC.

This clonotype was recorded many times. This chain joins TRBV5-1 and TRBJ2-7; maybe TRBD2 (6 bases). V was pared by 1 base and J by 3 bases, with 14 bases between. CDR3 length: 15 residues. Germline loops: CDR1 SGHRS, CDR2 YFSETQ. CDR3 bases: TGCGCCAGCAGCTTGAACCCCGGACTACACTACGAGCAGTACTTC. Its protein is CASSLNPGLHYEQYF.

Many counts were recorded for this clonotype. The gene calls are TRBV28 and TRBJ2-5; D is unclear. This CDR3 region has 13 residues. The germline CDR1 and CDR2 sequences are MDHEN and SYDVKM. Trimming pared 1 base from V and 2 bases from J, leaving 5 bases between. DNA for the CDR3: TGTGCCAGCAGTTTATACCTGCAAGAGACCCAGTACTTC. It specifies CASSLYLQETQYF.

In this sample, this clonotype turned up many times. The rearrangement links TRBV9 to TRBJ1-2; perhaps TRBD1 as D (5 bases). Germline V gene lookup returns CDR1 SGDLS and CDR2 YYNGEE. Trimming removed 0 bases from V and 2 bases from J, with 14 bases in between. The CDR3 sequence is 16 residues long. The CDR3 is CASSVDPGLTNYGYTF. The DNA for the CDR3 is TGTGCCAGCAGCGTAGACCCGGGACTCACGAACTATGGCTACACCTTC.

This clonotype was detected many times. The chain recombines TRBV20-1 with TRBJ2-5; tentative D call: TRBD2 (6 bases). The germline CDR1 and CDR2 sequences are DFQATT and SNEGSKA (reference sequence). CDR3 length equals 14 residues. V lost 1 base and J 3 bases, leaving 12 bases between the germline ends. Here the CDR3 DNA reads TGCAGTGCTAGAGCCTCACGGGGGAAAGAGACCCAGTACTTC. Its translation is CSARASRGKETQYF.

This clonotype was observed many times. J is TRBJ1-2 and V is TRBV5-1; D gene unclear. This CDR3 region has 14 residues. V shed 0 bases and J shed 6 bases, with 12 bases lying between them. CDR1 SGHRS and CDR2 YFSETQ come from the germline V gene. CDR3 sequence: CASSLARARDGYTF. CDR3 nucleotides: TGCGCCAGCAGCTTGGCCCGCGCTAGGGATGGCTACACCTTC.

There are many counts of this clonotype. The chain links TRBV6-1 to TRBJ2-1, with D possibly called TRBD1 or TRBD2 (5 bases each). CDR1 MNHNS and CDR2 SASEGT come from the germline V gene. The V and J ends lost 4 bases and 7 bases respectively, with 5 bases between them. The CDR3 runs 11 residues. CDR3 nucleotide sequence: TGTGCCAGCAGTGGGGGGAATGAGCAGTTCTTC. It encodes CASSGGNEQFF.

This clonotype was detected many times. This rearrangement joins TRBV7-8 to TRBJ2-3, with unresolved D. The CDR3 runs to 16 residues. The V end was cut by 0 bases, the J end by 2 bases, with 12 bases between. Looked up from germline, CDR1 is SGHVS and CDR2 is FQNEAQ. CDR3 region: CASSLASGQFTDTQYF. The CDR3 DNA follows: TGTGCCAGCAGCTTAGCATCAGGCCAGTTCACAGATACGCAGTATTTT.

This clonotype was seen many times. The rearrangement joins TRBV28 to TRBJ1-3; no firm D call. Trimming took off 2 bases at V and 0 bases at J, with 8 bases between the two ends. This CDR3 spans 15 amino acids. Germline V gene lookup returns CDR1 MDHEN and CDR2 SYDVKM. The CDR3 region is CASSLRAISGNTIYF. In DNA form, the CDR3 reads TGTGCCAGCAGTTTAAGGGCGATCTCTGGAAACACCATATATTTT.

This clonotype was recorded at least ten times. The V and J genes are TRBV5-5 and TRBJ1-1, with D possibly TRBD1 on 6 matching bases. This CDR3 has 15 residues. V shed 4 bases and J shed 6 bases, with 19 bases lying between them. CDR1 and CDR2 from the germline V gene are SGHKS and YYEKEE (reference sequence). The chain's CDR3 is CASSLAPGQGPEAFF. The CDR3 nucleotides read TGTGCCAGCAGCCTGGCCCCCGGCCAGGGGCCTGAAGCTTTCTTT.

This clonotype has a count of ten or more. The chain uses TRBV12-3 or TRBV12-4 and TRBJ2-7, with D tentatively TRBD2 (5 bases). This CDR3 region has 15 residues. V lost 4 bases and J lost 3, with 16 bases in between. CDR3: CASSSTGIIRYEQYF. The CDR3, as DNA: TGTGCCAGCAGTTCCACCGGGATCATTCGCTACGAGCAGTACTTC.

This clonotype was picked up many times. This chain uses TRBV4-1 with TRBJ2-2; D is undetermined. V gave up 3 bases and J gave up 6 bases, with 20 bases separating them. Germline V gene data show CDR1 as MGHRA and CDR2 as YSYEKL. This CDR3 contains 17 residues. The CDR3: CASSHPRQMGYSGELFF. The CDR3, as DNA: TGCGCCAGCAGCCATCCCCGACAAATGGGGTACTCCGGGGAGCTGTTTTTT.

In this sample, this clonotype turned up many times. The chain joins TRBV5-1 to TRBJ2-7; D might be TRBD1 (6 bases). The germline V gene encodes CDR1 SGHRS and CDR2 YFSETQ. The V end lost 4 bases, the J end lost 1 base, and 12 bases lay between the germline ends. The CDR3 runs 14 residues. CDR3 DNA sequence: TGCGCCAGCAGCGCCCAGGGGACATCCTACGAGCAGTACTTC. It yields the protein CASSAQGTSYEQYF.

This clonotype showed up many times. V is TRBV20-1 and J is TRBJ2-7; D is unresolved. V lost 3 bases to trimming and J lost 6 bases, with 9 bases between them. This CDR3 is built from 11 residues. CDR1 and CDR2 from the germline V gene are DFQATT and SNEGSKA (reference sequence). The CDR3 DNA follows: TGCAGTGCTAGGAACTCGGTCGAGCAGTACTTC. Translating it yields CSARNSVEQYF.

There are a few counts of this clonotype. The V and J genes are TRBV2 and TRBJ1-5; possible D gene TRBD1, 5 bases. CDR1 is SNHLY, CDR2 FYNNEI, per germline. V lost 7 bases and J lost 3, with 7 bases in between. The CDR3 covers 12 residues. CDR3 sequence: CASKGVNQPQHF. CDR3 nucleotides: TGTGCCAGCAAAGGGGTCAATCAGCCCCAGCATTTT.

This clonotype was found many times. This chain connects TRBV16 to TRBJ2-1; unclear D gene. Looked up from germline, CDR1 is KGHSY and CDR2 is FQNENV. This CDR3 is built from 18 residues. Trimming shortened V by 1 base and J by 5 bases, and 21 bases separated the two germline ends. CDR3 residues: CASSQLMSVPFLNNEQFF. CDR3 in DNA: TGTGCCAGCAGCCAATTGATGTCCGTCCCCTTCCTAAACAATGAGCAGTTCTTC.